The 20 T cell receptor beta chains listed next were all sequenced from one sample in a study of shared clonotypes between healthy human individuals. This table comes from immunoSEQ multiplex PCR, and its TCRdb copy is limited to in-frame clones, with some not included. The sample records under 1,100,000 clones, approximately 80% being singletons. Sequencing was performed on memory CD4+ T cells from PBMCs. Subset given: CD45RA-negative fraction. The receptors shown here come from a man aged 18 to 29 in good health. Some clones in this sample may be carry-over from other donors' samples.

CDR3 loop: CAINGKGGGSRDEQYF. CDR3 nucleotides: TGTGCCATCAACGGGAAGGGGGGAGGGTCTCGGGACGAGCAGTACTTC. V and J are TRBV10-3 and TRBJ2-7; perhaps TRBD2 as D (7 bases). V was shortened by 7 bases and J by 5 bases, with 24 bases between the two germline ends. The CDR3 is 16 amino acids. Germline V gene sequence: CDR1 ENHRY, CDR2 SYGVKD.

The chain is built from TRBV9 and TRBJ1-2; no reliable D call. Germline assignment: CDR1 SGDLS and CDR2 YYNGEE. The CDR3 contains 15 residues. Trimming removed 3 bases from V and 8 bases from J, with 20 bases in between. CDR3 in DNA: TGTGCCAGCAGCGCCGAGGCTCGGCCAGGTCAAGGCTACACCTTC. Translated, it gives CASSAEARPGQGYTF.

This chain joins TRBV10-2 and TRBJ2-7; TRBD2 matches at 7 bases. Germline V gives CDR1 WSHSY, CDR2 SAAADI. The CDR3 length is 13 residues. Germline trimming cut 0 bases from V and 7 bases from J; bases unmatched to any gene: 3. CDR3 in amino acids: CASSESGGREQYF. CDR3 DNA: TGCGCCAGCAGTGAGTCGGGGGGGAGGGAGCAGTACTTC.

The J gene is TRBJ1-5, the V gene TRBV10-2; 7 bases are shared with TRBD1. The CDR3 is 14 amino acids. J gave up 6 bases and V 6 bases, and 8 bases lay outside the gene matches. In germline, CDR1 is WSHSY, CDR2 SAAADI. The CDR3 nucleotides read TGCGCCAGCAGAGACAGGGCTAGGATTCAGCCCCAGCATTTT. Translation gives CASRDRARIQPQHF.

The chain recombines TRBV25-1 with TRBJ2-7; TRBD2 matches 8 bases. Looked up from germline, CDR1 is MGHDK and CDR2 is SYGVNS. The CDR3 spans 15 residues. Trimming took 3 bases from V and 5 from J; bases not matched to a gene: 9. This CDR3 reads CASSDLGRGGDEQYF. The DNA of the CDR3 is TGTGCCAGCAGTGATCTGGGACGGGGGGGAGACGAGCAGTACTTC.

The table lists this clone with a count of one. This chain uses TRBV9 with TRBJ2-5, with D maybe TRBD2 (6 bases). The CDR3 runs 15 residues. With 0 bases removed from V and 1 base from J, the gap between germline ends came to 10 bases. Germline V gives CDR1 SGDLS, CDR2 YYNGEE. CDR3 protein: CASSVAPGLQETQYF. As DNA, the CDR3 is TGTGCCAGCAGCGTAGCCCCGGGACTCCAAGAGACCCAGTACTTC.

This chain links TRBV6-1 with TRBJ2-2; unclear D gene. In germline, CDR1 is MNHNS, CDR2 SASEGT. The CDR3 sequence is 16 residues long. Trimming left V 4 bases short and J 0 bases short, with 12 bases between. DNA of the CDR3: TGTGCCAGCAGTGCAAGGGTTTTAGCGAACACCGGGGAGCTGTTTTTT. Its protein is CASSARVLANTGELFF.

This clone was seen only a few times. The CDR3 spells CSAKTDTEAFF. In DNA form, the CDR3 reads TGCAGCGCAAAAACAGACACTGAAGCTTTCTTT. This chain connects TRBV29-1 to TRBJ1-1; D call uncertain. The germline V gene has CDR1 SQVTM and CDR2 ANQGSEA. The CDR3 runs 11 residues. Trimming left V 7 bases short and J 3 bases short, with 9 bases between.

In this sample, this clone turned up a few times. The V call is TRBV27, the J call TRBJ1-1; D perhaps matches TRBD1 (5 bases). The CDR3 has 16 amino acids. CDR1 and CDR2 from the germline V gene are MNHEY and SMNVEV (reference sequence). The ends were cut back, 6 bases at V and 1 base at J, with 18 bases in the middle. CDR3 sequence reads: CASRGGRQFRNTEAFF. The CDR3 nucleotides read TGTGCCAGCAGAGGAGGTCGACAGTTTAGGAACACTGAAGCTTTCTTT.

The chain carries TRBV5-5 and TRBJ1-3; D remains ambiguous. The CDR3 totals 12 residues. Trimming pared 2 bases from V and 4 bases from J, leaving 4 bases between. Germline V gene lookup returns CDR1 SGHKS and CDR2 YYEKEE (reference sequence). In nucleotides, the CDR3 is TGTGCCAGCAGCTTTTACGGAAACACCATATATTTT. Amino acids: CASSFYGNTIYF. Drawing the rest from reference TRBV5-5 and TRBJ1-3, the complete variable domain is DAGVTQSPTHLIKTRGQQVTLRCSPISGHKSVSWYQQVLGQGPQFIFQYYEKEERGRGNFPDRFSARQFPNYSSELNVNALLLGDSALYLCASSFYGNTIYFGEGSWLTVV.

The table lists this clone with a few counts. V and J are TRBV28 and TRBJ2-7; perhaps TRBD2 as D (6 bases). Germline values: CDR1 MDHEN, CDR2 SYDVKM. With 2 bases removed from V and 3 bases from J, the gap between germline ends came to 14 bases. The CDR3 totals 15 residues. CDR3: CASSLGGAGIYEQYF. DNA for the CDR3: TGTGCCAGCAGTTTAGGAGGGGCAGGGATCTACGAGCAGTACTTC.

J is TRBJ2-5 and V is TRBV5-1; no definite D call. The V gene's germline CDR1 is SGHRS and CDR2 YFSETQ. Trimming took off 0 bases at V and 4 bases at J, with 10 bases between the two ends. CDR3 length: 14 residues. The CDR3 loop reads CASSLGHYGETQYF. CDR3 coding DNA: TGCGCCAGCAGCTTGGGACATTATGGAGAGACCCAGTACTTC.

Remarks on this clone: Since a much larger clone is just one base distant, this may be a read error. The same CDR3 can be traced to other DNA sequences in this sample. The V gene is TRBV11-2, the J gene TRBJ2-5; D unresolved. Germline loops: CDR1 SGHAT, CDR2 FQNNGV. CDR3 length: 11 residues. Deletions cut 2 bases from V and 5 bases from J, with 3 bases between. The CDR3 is CASSLSETQYF. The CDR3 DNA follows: TGTGCCAGCAGCTTATCCGAGACCCAGTACTTC.

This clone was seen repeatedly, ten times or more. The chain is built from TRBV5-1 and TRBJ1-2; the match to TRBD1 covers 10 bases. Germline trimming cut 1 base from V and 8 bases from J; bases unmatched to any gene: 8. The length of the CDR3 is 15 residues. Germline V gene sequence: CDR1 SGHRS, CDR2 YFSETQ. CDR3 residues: CASSLSGTGAWGYTF. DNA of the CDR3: TGCGCCAGCAGCTTGTCGGGGACAGGGGCTTGGGGCTACACCTTC.

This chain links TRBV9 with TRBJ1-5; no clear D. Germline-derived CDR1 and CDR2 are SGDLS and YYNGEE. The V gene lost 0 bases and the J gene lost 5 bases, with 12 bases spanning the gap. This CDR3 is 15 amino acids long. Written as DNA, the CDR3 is TGTGCCAGCAGCGTAGACGGTTCGGAATATCAGCCCCAGCATTTT. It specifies CASSVDGSEYQPQHF.

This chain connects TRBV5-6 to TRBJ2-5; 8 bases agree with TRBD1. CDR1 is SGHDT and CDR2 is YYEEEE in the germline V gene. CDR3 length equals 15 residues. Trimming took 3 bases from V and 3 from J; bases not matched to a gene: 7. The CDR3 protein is CASSSRGLYEETQYF. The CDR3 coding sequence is TGTGCCAGCAGCTCCAGGGGGCTTTATGAAGAGACCCAGTACTTC.

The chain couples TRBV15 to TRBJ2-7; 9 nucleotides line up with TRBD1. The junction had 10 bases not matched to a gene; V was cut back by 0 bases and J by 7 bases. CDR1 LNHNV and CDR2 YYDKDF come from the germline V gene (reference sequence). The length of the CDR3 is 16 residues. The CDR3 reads CATSRDPTQGAREQYF. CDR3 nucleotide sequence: TGTGCCACCAGCAGAGATCCTACACAGGGGGCGCGAGAGCAGTACTTC. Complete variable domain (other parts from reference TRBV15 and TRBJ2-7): DAMVIQNPRYQVTQFGKPVTLSCSQTLNHNVMYWYQQKSSQAPKLLFHYYDKDFNNEADTPDNFQSRRPNTSFCFLDIRSPGLGDTAMYLCATSRDPTQGAREQYFGPGTRLTVT.

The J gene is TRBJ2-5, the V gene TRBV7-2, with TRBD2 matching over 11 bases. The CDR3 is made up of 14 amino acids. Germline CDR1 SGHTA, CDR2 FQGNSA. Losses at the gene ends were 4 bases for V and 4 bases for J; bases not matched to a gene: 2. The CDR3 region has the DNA TGTGCCAGCAGCTCGACTAGCGGGGTAGAGACCCAGTACTTC. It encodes CASSSTSGVETQYF.

DNA for the CDR3: TGTGCCAGCAGCGTAGCTGTGGGAGCTACCTACGAGCAGTACTTC. Translated: CASSVAVGATYEQYF. This chain uses TRBV9 with TRBJ2-7; TRBD2 might be the D (5 bases). The V gene's germline CDR1 is SGDLS and CDR2 YYNGEE. This CDR3 region has 15 residues. The V end lost 0 bases, the J end lost 2 bases, and 12 bases lay between the germline ends.

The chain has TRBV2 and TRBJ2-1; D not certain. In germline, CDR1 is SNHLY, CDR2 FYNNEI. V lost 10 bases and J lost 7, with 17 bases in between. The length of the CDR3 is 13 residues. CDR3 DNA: TGTGCCACCACGTCAGAGCCCTTGAATGAGCAGTTCTTC. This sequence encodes CATTSEPLNEQFF.